The 21 T cell receptor beta chains below come from one sample, sequenced in a study of cytomegalovirus exposure and HLA in healthy donors. The PCR made use of 60 Vbeta and 13 Jbeta primers. Assay used: immunoSEQ multiplex PCR; TCRdb lists only in-frame clones, some missing. The table records more than 110,000 clones, more than 7.5% of them present only once. Sequenced material: PBMCs. These receptors were taken from a man aged 50 to 60 in good health and CMV-seronegative.

This chain uses TRBV7-3 with TRBJ2-7; D is uncertain. The germline gives CDR1 SGHTA, CDR2 FQGTGA. V shed 3 bases and J shed 3 bases, with 9 bases lying between them. This CDR3 comprises 13 residues. The CDR3 nucleotides are TGTGCCAGCAGCTTGGGCAGTAACTACGAGCAGTACTTC. This codes for CASSLGSNYEQYF.

V is TRBV11-3 and J is TRBJ2-1, with a possible D match to TRBD2 (6 bases). CDR3 size: 13 residues. CDR1 is SGHNT and CDR2 is YENEEA in the germline V gene. Trimming removed 1 base from V and 12 bases from J, with 13 bases in between. The CDR3 DNA sequence: TGTGCCAGCAGCTTAGGTCGGGGAGGCGGGCAGTTCTTC. It codes for CASSLGRGGGQFF.

This clone was counted a few times. The chain is built from TRBV19 and TRBJ2-1; TRBD2 agrees at 8 bases. Germline V gives CDR1 LNHDA, CDR2 SQIVND (reference sequence). This CDR3 contains 14 residues. J gave up 4 bases and V 7 bases, and 6 bases lay outside the gene matches. CDR3 region: CASTVAGGYNEQFF. The CDR3 DNA reads TGTGCCAGTACCGTCGCGGGAGGATACAATGAGCAGTTCTTC.

This clone has a handful of counts. The chain recombines TRBV11-3 with TRBJ2-3; 7 bases map to TRBD1. The CDR3 spans 15 residues. Germline assignment: CDR1 SGHNT and CDR2 YENEEA. V lost 1 base, J lost 2 bases, and 3 bases stayed unmatched. The CDR3 sequence: CASSLGRGITDTQYF. The CDR3 DNA follows: TGTGCCAGCAGCTTAGGCAGGGGGATCACAGATACGCAGTATTTT.

This clone occurred a few times. The CDR3 DNA reads TGTGCCAGCAGTTTATACAGGTCCTTCGCCGGGGAGCTGTTTTTT. Its translation is CASSLYRSFAGELFF. The genes are TRBV28 and TRBJ2-2; D is possibly TRBD1 (5 bases). Trimming cost V 1 base and J 6 bases, with 12 bases left between them. In germline, CDR1 is MDHEN, CDR2 SYDVKM. This CDR3 has 15 residues.

This clone was seen a few times. The chain uses TRBV4-1 and TRBJ2-5; 12 nucleotides align to TRBD2. The V gene's germline CDR1 is MGHRA and CDR2 YSYEKL. V was clipped by 4 bases and J by 3 bases; unmatched bases: 6. There are 16 residues in the CDR3. CDR3 nucleotide sequence: TGCGCCAGCAGCCCTGGGACTAGCGGGTCCAAAGAGACCCAGTACTTC. Its protein is CASSPGTSGSKETQYF.

The gene calls are TRBV7-2 and TRBJ2-1, with D maybe TRBD2 (5 bases). CDR3 length: 16 residues. The V end lost 4 bases, the J end lost 4 bases, and 17 bases lay between the germline ends. CDR1 SGHTA and CDR2 FQGNSA come from the germline V gene. CDR3 protein: CASSSPGVRGYNEQFF. In DNA form, the CDR3 reads TGTGCCAGCAGCTCGCCCGGCGTTCGGGGTTACAATGAGCAGTTCTTC. Combining the CDR3 with reference TRBV7-2 and TRBJ2-1 gives the whole variable domain GAGVSQSPSNKVTEKGKDVELRCDPISGHTALYWYRQSLGQGLEFLIYFQGNSAPDKSGLPSDRFSAERTGGSVSTLTIQRTQQEDSAVYLCASSSPGVRGYNEQFFGPGTRLTVL.

This clone was detected only a few times. This chain links TRBV18 with TRBJ2-7; the match to TRBD1 covers 8 bases. Germline V lookup: CDR1 KGHSH, CDR2 LQKENI. The CDR3 covers 16 residues. Trimming cost V 2 bases and J 4 bases; bases outside gene matches: 10. CDR3 sequence (DNA): TGTGCCAGCTCACCAATTTCGGCAGGGGGCTCGTACGAGCAGTACTTC. Translated, it gives CASSPISAGGSYEQYF.

The table lists this clone with a few counts. The chain recombines TRBV7-3 with TRBJ2-1; 9 bases align to TRBD1. This CDR3 is 15 amino acids long. Trimming at V came to 4 bases and at J to 10 bases, leaving 11 bases not matched to a gene. Looked up from germline, CDR1 is SGHTA and CDR2 is FQGTGA. CDR3 protein: CASSSLGTGTREQFF. CDR3 nucleotide sequence: TGTGCCAGCAGCTCCCTCGGGACAGGGACGAGGGAGCAGTTCTTC.

The V gene is TRBV6-5, the J gene TRBJ2-7, with 8 bases identical to TRBD1. The germline V gene encodes CDR1 MNHEY and CDR2 SVGAGI. The CDR3 has 13 residues. The ends lost 2 bases at V and 4 bases at J; junction bases unmatched: 1. DNA of the CDR3: TGTGCCAGCAGTTACAACAGGGGGTACGAGCAGTACTTC. It specifies CASSYNRGYEQYF.

The rearrangement joins TRBV7-8 to TRBJ2-5; 11 bases fit TRBD2. Germline lookup yields CDR1 SGHVS and CDR2 FQNEAQ. The junction had 4 bases not matched to a gene; V was cut back by 3 bases and J by 4 bases. The CDR3 loop spans 15 amino acids. The CDR3 coding sequence is TGTGCCAGCAGCTTGAATAGCGGGAGGGGAGAGACCCAGTACTTC. Translating it yields CASSLNSGRGETQYF.

This clone was counted a few times. This rearrangement joins TRBV9 to TRBJ2-4; 9 bases are a match to TRBD2. The J segment lost 8 bases and the V segment lost 0 bases, leaving 12 bases of the junction unmatched. This CDR3 has 17 amino acids. From germline, CDR1 is SGDLS and CDR2 YYNGEE. The CDR3: CASSVGGYAGGLDIQYF. CDR3 in DNA: TGTGCCAGCAGCGTAGGGGGGTATGCGGGGGGGCTGGACATTCAGTACTTC.

This clone was observed a handful of times. The CDR3 reads CASSLRGWTSGALTGEQYF. Written as DNA, the CDR3 is TGTGCCAGCAGCTTAAGGGGCTGGACTAGCGGGGCGCTTACGGGGGAGCAGTACTTC. The chain recombines TRBV7-8 with TRBJ2-7; TRBD2 matches 12 bases. V shed 2 bases and J 7 bases; nucleotides not matched to a gene: 18. The CDR3 sequence is 19 residues long. Germline assignment: CDR1 SGHVS and CDR2 FQNEAQ. Drawing the rest from reference TRBV7-8 and TRBJ2-7, the complete variable domain is GAGVSQSPRYKVAKRGQDVALRCDPISGHVSLFWYQQALGQGPEFLTYFQNEAQLDKSGLPSDRFFAERPEGSVSTLKIQRTQQEDSAVYLCASSLRGWTSGALTGEQYFGPGTRLTVT.

The gene calls are TRBV7-9 and TRBJ1-2; possible D gene TRBD1, 5 bases. Germline V gives CDR1 SEHNR, CDR2 FQNEAQ (reference sequence). The CDR3 runs 14 residues. V dropped 5 bases and J dropped 4 bases, with 14 bases sitting between them. Here the CDR3 reads CASSLRDYGYGYTF. DNA for the CDR3: TGTGCCAGCAGCCTCCGGGACTATGGCTATGGCTACACCTTC.

The rearrangement joins TRBV5-8 to TRBJ1-5; D not resolved. The CDR3 contains 13 residues. V lost 0 bases to trimming and J lost 6 bases, with 7 bases between them. Germline CDR1 SGHTS, CDR2 YDEGEE. CDR3 amino acids: CASSLAAGQPQHF. For the CDR3, the DNA is TGTGCCAGCAGCTTGGCCGCGGGTCAGCCCCAGCATTTT.

This clone was recorded a few times. The CDR3 sequence is CSARQGGGQPQHF. The DNA of the CDR3 is TGCAGCGCTCGACAGGGAGGCGGTCAGCCCCAGCATTTT. The rearrangement uses TRBV29-1 and TRBJ1-5; 7 nucleotides align to TRBD1. CDR3 length equals 13 residues. CDR1 is SQVTM, CDR2 ANQGSEA, per germline. The V gene end was trimmed by 7 bases and the J gene end by 6 bases; junction bases not matched to a gene: 9.

This clone occurred a few times. The rearrangement uses TRBV6-5 and TRBJ1-1, with 9 bases fitting TRBD1. The CDR3 length is 15 residues. With V trimmed by 6 bases and J by 0 bases, 5 bases remained unmatched. Germline assignment: CDR1 MNHEY and CDR2 SVGAGI. The CDR3 protein is CASSRDREMNTEAFF. CDR3 coding DNA: TGTGCCAGCAGCCGGGACAGGGAAATGAACACTGAAGCTTTCTTT.

The chain combines TRBV5-1 with TRBJ2-1, with TRBD1 matching 7 bases. CDR3 length: 15 residues. CDR1 is SGHRS, CDR2 YFSETQ, per germline. The junction had 13 bases not matched to a gene; V was cut back by 6 bases and J by 7 bases. In DNA, the CDR3 is TGCGCCAGCACCACTTTTTCGACAGGGTATAATGAGCAGTTCTTC. This sequence encodes CASTTFSTGYNEQFF. Complete variable domain (other parts from reference TRBV5-1 and TRBJ2-1): KAGVTQTPRYLIKTRGQQVTLSCSPISGHRSVSWYQQTPGQGLQFLFEYFSETQRNKGNFPGRFSGRQFSNSRSEMNVSTLELGDSALYLCASTTFSTGYNEQFFGPGTRLTVL.

This chain uses TRBV29-1 with TRBJ2-1; perhaps TRBD1 as D (6 bases). There are 12 residues in the CDR3. The V end was cut by 6 bases, the J end by 6 bases, with 12 bases between. The V gene's germline CDR1 is SQVTM and CDR2 ANQGSEA. CDR3 in DNA: TGCAGCGTGCCCGGACAGCCCAATGAGCAGTTCTTC. Translation: CSVPGQPNEQFF.

The V call is TRBV6-1, the J call TRBJ2-5, with 8 bases matching TRBD1. The germline V gene has CDR1 MNHNS and CDR2 SASEGT. Trimming took 4 bases from V and 2 from J; bases not matched to a gene: 6. This CDR3 is built from 15 residues. CDR3 residues: CASSVDRGRQETQYF. The CDR3 nucleotides read TGTGCCAGCAGTGTAGACAGGGGAAGGCAAGAGACCCAGTACTTC.

This clone has only a few counts. The chain joins TRBV25-1 to TRBJ2-3; D call uncertain. V was clipped by 4 bases and J by 7 bases, with 9 bases between them. The CDR3 is made up of 12 amino acids. The germline CDR1 and CDR2 sequences are MGHDK and SYGVNS. CDR3 DNA sequence: TGTGCCAGCAGTGCAAACTTGCATACGCAGTATTTT. Encoded protein: CASSANLHTQYF.